This T cell receptor beta chain derives from a study of blood T cell repertoires in COVID-19. Study as a whole: Acute and convalescent COVID-19 samples came from the United States, Italy and Spain. PBMCs, B-cell-depleted T cells, or T cells were the source of the cDNA or gDNA that made up the material.

The germline V gene encodes CDR1 LNHDA and CDR2 SQIVND (reference sequence). This CDR3 region has 16 residues. With V trimmed by 7 bases and J by 1 base, 10 bases remained unmatched. Per the original data handling: How many nucleated cells were present was estimated from reference gene primer amplification. Sequencing was performed with immunoSEQ multiplex PCR; in TCRdb, only in-frame clones are kept and a portion is missing. V, J and clone size reflect that table, while D and trimming were determined from the DNA. The sample holds roughly 99,000 clones, 88% seen once. In its sample, this clone was seen once.

The sequenced material came from peripheral blood. This receptor was identified in a man in his fifties or sixties with active or convalescent COVID-19. V is TRBV19 and J is TRBJ2-1; the match to TRBD1 covers 7 bases. CDR3 sequence: CASTPSQQGSYNEQFF. CDR3 nucleotides: TGTGCCAGTACCCCATCCCAACAGGGGTCCTACAATGAGCAGTTCTTC.